The 31 T cell receptor beta chains in this list originate from one sample, sequenced in a study of shared clonotypes between healthy human individuals. TCRdb's copy holds only in-frame clones and misses some; the assay was immunoSEQ multiplex PCR. The table records 2 million to 3 million clones, roughly 93% of them present only once. What was sequenced was naive CD4+ T cells from PBMCs. Stated subset: CD45RA+ positively selected. The receptors were sampled from a man between 18 and 35 years old in good health. Some clones in this sample may be carry-over from other donors' samples.

V gene TRBV4-1 combines with J gene TRBJ2-3; TRBD2 matches 11 bases. Unmatched junction bases numbered 10, after V lost 2 bases and J lost 6 bases. CDR3 length equals 17 residues. The germline V gene encodes CDR1 MGHRA and CDR2 YSYEKL. CDR3 DNA: TGCGCCAGCAGCCAAATTGCGGGGACTAGCGGTGGGGATACGCAGTATTTT. This translates into CASSQIAGTSGGDTQYF.

Concerning this clone: The same CDR3 arises from other DNA sequences in this sample as well. This chain uses TRBV5-1 with TRBJ1-1; D possibly corresponds to TRBD1 (5 bases). CDR1 is SGHRS, CDR2 YFSETQ, per germline. Trimming pared 2 bases from V and 1 base from J, leaving 6 bases between. This CDR3 has 13 residues. CDR3: CASSFDRNTEAFF. In nucleotides, the CDR3 is TGCGCCAGCAGCTTTGACAGGAACACTGAAGCTTTCTTT.

This sequence joins TRBV28 and TRBJ1-3; D perhaps matches TRBD1 (6 bases). V was shortened by 4 bases and J by 2 bases, with 18 bases between the two germline ends. The CDR3 totals 17 residues. Germline CDR1 is MDHEN and CDR2 is SYDVKM. The DNA for the CDR3 is TGTGCCAGCAGTTCCCAGGCAGGGGTCCTCGCTGGAAACACCATATATTTT. Translation gives CASSSQAGVLAGNTIYF.

This sequence joins TRBV6-4 and TRBJ2-3; TRBD2 matches 7 bases. CDR1 is MRHNA, CDR2 SNTAGT, per germline. This CDR3 has 16 residues. The junction had 6 bases not matched to a gene; V was cut back by 3 bases and J by 0 bases. The CDR3 here is CASSDYGEGSTDTQYF. In DNA, the CDR3 is TGTGCCAGCAGTGATTACGGGGAGGGTAGCACAGATACGCAGTATTTT.

This clone occurred once. V is TRBV29-1 and J is TRBJ2-3; maybe TRBD2 (6 bases). Germline CDR1 and CDR2: SQVTM and ANQGSEA. V shed 4 bases and J shed 0 bases, with 8 bases lying between them. The CDR3 covers 13 residues. The CDR3 nucleotides are TGCAGCGTTGGGAGGGGAAGCACAGATACGCAGTATTTT. Translated, it gives CSVGRGSTDTQYF.

V and J are TRBV5-8 and TRBJ1-5, with D unresolved. The CDR3 has 18 residues. Trimming took 6 bases from V and 0 from J, leaving 22 bases between them. Germline CDR1 SGHTS, CDR2 YDEGEE. In DNA, the CDR3 is TGTGCCAGCATCGAAGGGTGGACCTTTCAGGCTAGCAATCAGCCCCAGCATTTT. This translates into CASIEGWTFQASNQPQHF.

The rearrangement links TRBV5-1 to TRBJ2-7, with D tentatively TRBD1 or TRBD2 (6 bases each). The CDR3 is 15 amino acids. Looked up from germline, CDR1 is SGHRS and CDR2 is YFSETQ. V was pared by 1 base and J by 4 bases, with 15 bases between. CDR3 residues: CASSLLGGRSYEQYF. In DNA, the CDR3 is TGCGCCAGCAGCTTGTTAGGGGGGAGGAGTTACGAGCAGTACTTC.

This sequence joins TRBV4-1 and TRBJ2-5; 8 nucleotides align to TRBD2. CDR3 length equals 16 residues. Per germline, CDR1 MGHRA and CDR2 YSYEKL. Germline trimming cut 4 bases from V and 4 bases from J; bases unmatched to any gene: 11. CDR3 in amino acids: CASSPRAGEIGETQYF. The CDR3 DNA follows: TGCGCCAGCAGCCCCCGAGCGGGAGAAATAGGAGAGACCCAGTACTTC.

V gene TRBV5-1 combines with J gene TRBJ2-5; maybe TRBD1 (5 bases). The DNA end is a closer match to TRBJ2-7, so the J assignment may be wrong. In germline, CDR1 is SGHRS, CDR2 YFSETQ. The CDR3 runs 14 residues. CDR3 bases: TGCGCCAGCAGCCTCGCCCAGGCAGGGCACGAGCAGTACTTC. Translated, it gives CASSLAQAGHEQYF.

V is TRBV7-6 and J is TRBJ1-4; the match to TRBD1 covers 8 bases. The CDR3 consists of 16 residues. Germline CDR1 and CDR2: SGHVS and FNYEAQ. V was clipped by 2 bases and J by 8 bases; unmatched bases: 10. CDR3 amino acids: CASSLRARQGSEKLFF. In DNA form, the CDR3 reads TGTGCCAGCAGCTTAAGGGCGAGACAGGGGAGCGAAAAACTGTTTTTT. Combining the CDR3 with reference TRBV7-6 and TRBJ1-4 gives the whole variable domain GAGVSQSPRYKVTKRGQDVALRCDPISGHVSLYWYRQALGQGPEFLTYFNYEAQQDKSGLPNDRFSAERPEGSISTLTIQRTEQRDSAMYRCASSLRARQGSEKLFFGSGTQLSVL.

The V gene is TRBV5-5, the J gene TRBJ2-7, with TRBD2 identical over 7 bases. J lost 4 bases, V lost 4 bases, and 11 bases had no gene match. Germline-derived CDR1 and CDR2 are SGHKS and YYEKEE (reference sequence). CDR3 length: 15 residues. Here the CDR3 DNA reads TGTGCCAGCAGCCCAACCTGGGGAGGGGAATACGAGCAGTACTTC. Protein product: CASSPTWGGEYEQYF.

The V and J genes are TRBV7-3 and TRBJ2-1; the D gene is possibly TRBD2 (6 bases). The CDR3 is 15 residues long. Germline CDR1 and CDR2: SGHTA and FQGTGA. V gave up 4 bases and J gave up 1 base, with 11 bases separating them. Here the CDR3 DNA reads TGTGCCAGCAGCTCGGAGGGCCAGTCCTACAATGAGCAGTTCTTC. This sequence encodes CASSSEGQSYNEQFF.

The V gene is TRBV11-3, the J gene TRBJ2-1, with D possibly being TRBD1 or TRBD2 (5 bases each). This CDR3 contains 16 residues. The germline CDR1 and CDR2 sequences are SGHNT and YENEEA. V lost 1 base, J lost 5 bases, and 15 bases lay in between. The CDR3 bases are TGTGCCAGCAGCTTAGGGGGCGGGCAGGGCGACAATGAGCAGTTCTTC. It translates to CASSLGGGQGDNEQFF.

The genes are TRBV5-5 and TRBJ2-7, with D unclear. The V gene lost 4 bases and the J gene lost 4 bases, with 9 bases spanning the gap. CDR1 is SGHKS and CDR2 is YYEKEE in the germline V gene (reference sequence). CDR3 length: 12 amino acids. CDR3 residues: CASSTQIYEQYF. The CDR3 DNA sequence: TGTGCCAGCAGCACCCAGATATACGAGCAGTACTTC.

The chain uses TRBV7-9 and TRBJ2-5; 11 bases fit TRBD2. Germline V gene sequence: CDR1 SEHNR, CDR2 FQNEAQ (reference sequence). Losses at the gene ends were 6 bases for V and 5 bases for J; bases not matched to a gene: 8. This CDR3 comprises 15 residues. For the CDR3, the DNA is TGTGCCAGCAGACCACTAGCGGGAGAGTTTGAGACCCAGTACTTC. Its translation is CASRPLAGEFETQYF.

In its sample, this clone was seen once. The genes are TRBV4-1 and TRBJ2-1, with D unresolved. This CDR3 is 13 amino acids long. V dropped 4 bases and J dropped 12 bases, with 16 bases sitting between them. Germline V CDR1 and CDR2: MGHRA, YSYEKL. The CDR3 DNA reads as TGCGCCAGCAGCCCCCTGCCGGAGAACCGGCAGTTCTTC. It yields the protein CASSPLPENRQFF.

This clone appeared a few times. Other DNA sequences in this sample translate to the same CDR3. The rearrangement uses TRBV28 and TRBJ1-1, with D possibly matching TRBD1 (6 bases). The CDR3 has 15 amino acids. Germline V lookup: CDR1 MDHEN, CDR2 SYDVKM. V dropped 1 base and J dropped 5 bases, with 14 bases sitting between them. DNA for the CDR3: TGTGCCAGCAGTTTATCGCCGGGGGCTGGGACTGAAGCTTTCTTT. This translates into CASSLSPGAGTEAFF. Filled out from reference TRBV28 and TRBJ1-1, the complete variable domain reads DVKVTQSSRYLVKRTGEKVFLECVQDMDHENMFWYRQDPGLGLRLIYFSYDVKMKEKGDIPEGYSVSREKKERFSLILESASTNQTSMYLCASSLSPGAGTEAFFGQGTRLTVV.

The chain employs TRBV5-1 and TRBJ1-1, with D hard to call. CDR1 SGHRS and CDR2 YFSETQ come from the germline V gene. This CDR3 spans 14 amino acids. Trimming took 4 bases from V and 1 from J, leaving 11 bases between them. This CDR3 is CASSLREGNTEAFF. The CDR3 region has the DNA TGCGCCAGCAGCCTCCGGGAGGGGAACACTGAAGCTTTCTTT. The whole variable domain, remainder taken from reference TRBV5-1 and TRBJ1-1, is KAGVTQTPRYLIKTRGQQVTLSCSPISGHRSVSWYQQTPGQGLQFLFEYFSETQRNKGNFPGRFSGRQFSNSRSEMNVSTLELGDSALYLCASSLREGNTEAFFGQGTRLTVV.

The rearrangement links TRBV6-5 to TRBJ1-1, with 7 nucleotides matching TRBD1. V trimming: 1 base; J trimming: 1 base; junction bases outside the gene matches: 3. Germline V gene data show CDR1 as MNHEY and CDR2 as SVGAGI. The CDR3 contains 15 residues. For the CDR3, the DNA is TGTGCCAGCAGTTACTGGGGGACAGAGAACACTGAAGCTTTCTTT. Residues: CASSYWGTENTEAFF.

This chain joins TRBV5-6 and TRBJ2-1, with 7 bases matching TRBD2. V was clipped by 2 bases and J by 3 bases; unmatched bases: 2. In germline, CDR1 is SGHDT, CDR2 YYEEEE. The CDR3 runs 14 residues. The CDR3 loop reads CASSFAGVYNEQFF. In nucleotides, the CDR3 is TGTGCCAGCAGCTTTGCGGGAGTCTACAATGAGCAGTTCTTC.

This clone showed up just once. V usage is TRBV18 and J usage is TRBJ2-1; D unclear. The germline gives CDR1 KGHSH, CDR2 LQKENI. CDR3 size: 17 residues. Trimming removed 4 bases at V and 2 bases at J, with 18 bases between. The CDR3 nucleotides read TGTGCCAGCTCACGGCTACAACTTGGTATGGCCTACAATGAGCAGTTCTTC. Translated, it gives CASSRLQLGMAYNEQFF. Full variable domain (rest looked up from reference TRBV18 and TRBJ2-1): NAGVMQNPRHLVRRRGQEARLRCSPMKGHSHVYWYRQLPEEGLKFMVYLQKENIIDESGMPKERFSAEFPKEGPSILRIQQVVRGDSAAYFCASSRLQLGMAYNEQFFGPGTRLTVL.

The CDR3 is CASSGPPDRGRGRHF. Here the CDR3 DNA reads TGTGCCAGCAGCGGGCCCCCGGACAGGGGGCGCGGAAGGCATTTT. The chain has TRBV5-6 and TRBJ1-5; 11 nucleotides line up with TRBD1. There are 15 residues in the CDR3. Germline V gene sequence: CDR1 SGHDT, CDR2 YYEEEE. Trimming took 4 bases from V and 15 from J; bases not matched to a gene: 15.

Comments on this clone: Other DNA sequences in this sample translate to the same CDR3. The genes are TRBV5-1 and TRBJ2-1, with unresolved D. V was pared by 0 bases and J by 2 bases, with 6 bases between. This CDR3 contains 14 residues. Germline loops: CDR1 SGHRS, CDR2 YFSETQ. CDR3 in DNA: TGCGCCAGCAGCTTGGAGCGAACCTACAATGAGCAGTTCTTC. It codes for CASSLERTYNEQFF.

The chain is built from TRBV7-2 and TRBJ2-2; 10 bases agree with TRBD1. From germline, CDR1 is SGHTA and CDR2 FQGNSA. This CDR3 has 15 residues. J lost 3 bases, V lost 7 bases, and 5 bases had no gene match. CDR3: CASKRQGADTGELFF. CDR3 nucleotide sequence: TGTGCCAGCAAAAGACAGGGGGCCGACACCGGGGAGCTGTTTTTT.

CDR3 sequence: CSVEGGLAGARDTQYF. The CDR3 coding sequence is TGCAGCGTTGAAGGGGGACTAGCGGGAGCCAGAGATACGCAGTATTTT. The chain employs TRBV29-1 and TRBJ2-3, with 14 bases that match TRBD2. The V gene's germline CDR1 is SQVTM and CDR2 ANQGSEA. V shed 1 base, J shed 5 bases, and the junction held 5 bases outside the gene matches. This CDR3 comprises 16 residues.

The V call is TRBV6-6, the J call TRBJ2-7; no definite D call. The germline gives CDR1 MNHNY, CDR2 SVGAGI (reference sequence). The length of the CDR3 is 13 residues. V was clipped by 4 bases and J by 3 bases, with 10 bases between them. The CDR3 DNA is TGTGCCAGCAGTTTGAACAAAGACTACGAGCAGTACTTC. Protein: CASSLNKDYEQYF.

In DNA form, the CDR3 reads TGTGCCAGCAGCTCCCGGGCTAGTAGCACAGATACGCAGTATTTT. Translation: CASSSRASSTDTQYF. The chain combines TRBV7-6 with TRBJ2-3; D gene uncertain. Per germline, CDR1 SGHVS and CDR2 FNYEAQ. The CDR3 is 15 amino acids. The V gene lost 4 bases and the J gene lost 0 bases, with 11 bases spanning the gap.

The chain employs TRBV28 and TRBJ2-5; no reliable D call. This CDR3 contains 15 residues. Germline assignment: CDR1 MDHEN and CDR2 SYDVKM. V was pared by 7 bases and J by 1 base, with 16 bases between. In nucleotides, the CDR3 is TGTGCCAGCAATAACCGGGCCACGACCCAAGAGACCCAGTACTTC. Its translation: CASNNRATTQETQYF.

This clone was recorded once. The rearrangement uses TRBV10-2 and TRBJ1-2; D is unresolved. Between the trimmed V and J ends, which lost 1 base and 0 bases, there was a span of 12 bases. The CDR3 has 16 residues. Looked up from germline, CDR1 is WSHSY and CDR2 is SAAADI. For the CDR3, the DNA is TGCGCCAGCAGTGAGTTTCCGGGAGCCTCTAACTATGGCTACACCTTC. This gives the protein CASSEFPGASNYGYTF.

The chain joins TRBV7-3 to TRBJ2-5; weak D call: TRBD1 (5 bases). The germline V gene encodes CDR1 SGHTA and CDR2 FQGTGA. V lost 3 bases and J lost 5, with 10 bases in between. The CDR3 runs 13 residues. The CDR3 bases are TGTGCCAGCAGCTTGGGGCGCACGGAGACCCAGTACTTC. Its translation: CASSLGRTETQYF. Full variable domain (rest looked up from reference TRBV7-3 and TRBJ2-5): GAGVSQTPSNKVTEKGKYVELRCDPISGHTALYWYRQSLGQGPEFLIYFQGTGAADDSGLPNDRFFAVRPEGSVSTLKIQRTERGDSAVYLCASSLGRTETQYFGPGTRLLVL.

The V gene is TRBV7-9, the J gene TRBJ2-4; TRBD2 aligns across 12 bases. Germline lookup yields CDR1 SEHNR and CDR2 FQNEAQ (reference sequence). This CDR3 is 19 amino acids long. Unmatched junction bases numbered 11, after V lost 5 bases and J lost 0 bases. The CDR3 DNA follows: TGTGCCAGCAGCCCACCGACTAGCGGGAGAGAGTTAGCCAAAAACATTCAGTACTTC. Residues: CASSPPTSGRELAKNIQYF.